This paragraph covers one T cell receptor (beta chain) sequence. This specimen belongs to a study of T cell responses to AZD1222 COVID-19 vaccine. Sequencing was performed with immunoSEQ multiplex PCR; in TCRdb, only in-frame clones are kept and a portion is missing. Among over 65,000 clones, roughly nine tenths were seen once, and the ten largest hold 7%. Trimming pared 2 bases from V and 1 base from J, leaving 8 bases between. Per germline, CDR1 LGHNA and CDR2 YSLEER. The CDR3 covers 14 residues. This receptor was obtained from an adult in good health. The chain uses TRBV4-3 and TRBJ1-1; D gene unclear. This specimen consisted of peripheral blood, obtained on day 0 of AZD1222 vaccination. The CDR3 spells CASSQTGRNTEAFF. Here the CDR3 DNA reads TGCGCCAGCAGCCAAACCGGAAGGAACACTGAAGCTTTCTTT.